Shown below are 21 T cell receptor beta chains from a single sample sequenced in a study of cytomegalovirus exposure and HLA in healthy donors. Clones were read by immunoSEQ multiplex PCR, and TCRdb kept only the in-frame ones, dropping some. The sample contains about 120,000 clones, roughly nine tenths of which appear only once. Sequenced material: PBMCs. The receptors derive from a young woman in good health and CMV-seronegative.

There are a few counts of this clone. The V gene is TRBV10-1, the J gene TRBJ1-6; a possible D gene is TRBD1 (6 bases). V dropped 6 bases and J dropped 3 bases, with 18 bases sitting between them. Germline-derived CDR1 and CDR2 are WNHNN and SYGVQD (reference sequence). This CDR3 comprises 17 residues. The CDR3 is CASSRNQGFRYNSPLHF. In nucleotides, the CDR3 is TGCGCCAGCAGCCGTAATCAGGGGTTCCGCTATAATTCACCCCTCCACTTT.

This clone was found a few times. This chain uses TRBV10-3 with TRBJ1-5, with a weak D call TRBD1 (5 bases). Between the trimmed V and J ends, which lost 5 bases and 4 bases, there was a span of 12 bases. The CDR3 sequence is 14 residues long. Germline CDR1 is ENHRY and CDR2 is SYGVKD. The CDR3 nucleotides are TGTGCCATCAGTCCCTTGGGGGGAAATCAGCCCCAGCATTTT. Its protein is CAISPLGGNQPQHF.

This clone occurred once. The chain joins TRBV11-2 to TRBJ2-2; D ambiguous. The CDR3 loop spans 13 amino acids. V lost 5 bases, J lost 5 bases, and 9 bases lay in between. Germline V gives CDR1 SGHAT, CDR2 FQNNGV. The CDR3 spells CASSARITGELFF. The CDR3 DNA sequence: TGTGCCAGCAGCGCCAGAATTACCGGGGAGCTGTTTTTT.

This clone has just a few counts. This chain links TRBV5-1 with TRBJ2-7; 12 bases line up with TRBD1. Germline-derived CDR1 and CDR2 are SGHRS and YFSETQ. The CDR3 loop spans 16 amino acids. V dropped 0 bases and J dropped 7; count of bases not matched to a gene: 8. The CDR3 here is CASSLGWGQGAWEQYF. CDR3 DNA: TGCGCCAGCAGCTTGGGCTGGGGACAGGGGGCTTGGGAGCAGTACTTC.

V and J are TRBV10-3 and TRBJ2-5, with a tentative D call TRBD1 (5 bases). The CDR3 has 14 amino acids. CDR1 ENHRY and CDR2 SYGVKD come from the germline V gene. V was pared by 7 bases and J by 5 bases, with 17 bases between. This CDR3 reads CAIKGAANGETQYF. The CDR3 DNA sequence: TGTGCCATCAAAGGGGCGGCCAATGGGGAGACCCAGTACTTC.

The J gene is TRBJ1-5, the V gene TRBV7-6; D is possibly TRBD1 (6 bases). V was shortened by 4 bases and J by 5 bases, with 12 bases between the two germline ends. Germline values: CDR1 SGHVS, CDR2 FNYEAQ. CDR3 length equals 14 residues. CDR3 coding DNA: TGTGCCAGCAGCTCTACAGGGAGAGATCAGCCCCAGCATTTT. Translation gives CASSSTGRDQPQHF.

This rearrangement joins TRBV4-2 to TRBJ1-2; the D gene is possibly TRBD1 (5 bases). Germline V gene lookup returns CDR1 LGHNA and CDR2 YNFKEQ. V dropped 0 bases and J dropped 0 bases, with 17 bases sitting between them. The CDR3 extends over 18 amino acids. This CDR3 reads CASSQDLTFPGTNYGYTF. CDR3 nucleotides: TGTGCCAGCAGCCAAGATCTTACCTTCCCAGGGACTAACTATGGCTACACCTTC.

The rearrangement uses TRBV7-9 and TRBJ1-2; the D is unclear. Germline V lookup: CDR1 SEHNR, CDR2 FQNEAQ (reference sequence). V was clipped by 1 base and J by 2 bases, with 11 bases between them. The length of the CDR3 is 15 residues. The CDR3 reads CASSLESRPNYGYTF. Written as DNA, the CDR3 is TGTGCCAGCAGCTTAGAATCGCGGCCGAACTATGGCTACACCTTC.

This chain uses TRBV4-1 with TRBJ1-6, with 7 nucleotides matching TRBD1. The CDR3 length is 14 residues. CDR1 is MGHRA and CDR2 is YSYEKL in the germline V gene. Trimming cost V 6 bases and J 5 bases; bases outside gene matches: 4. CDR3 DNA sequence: TGCGCCAGCAGGACAGGGTTTAATAATTCACCCCTCCACTTT. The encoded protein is CASRTGFNNSPLHF.

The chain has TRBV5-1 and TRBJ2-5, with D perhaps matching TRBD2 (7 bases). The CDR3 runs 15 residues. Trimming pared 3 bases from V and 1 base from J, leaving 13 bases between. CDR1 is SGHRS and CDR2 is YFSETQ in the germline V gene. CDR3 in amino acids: CASSSGGRSQETQYF. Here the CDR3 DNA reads TGCGCCAGCAGCTCGGGGGGCCGATCCCAAGAGACCCAGTACTTC.

CDR3 nucleotides: TGCGCCAGCAGCTTGGTGTTGGAGAGCTCCTACAATGAGCAGTTCTTC. Its translation: CASSLVLESSYNEQFF. V is TRBV5-1 and J is TRBJ2-1; D gene uncertain. Between the trimmed V and J ends, which lost 0 bases and 0 bases, there was a span of 10 bases. This CDR3 region has 16 residues. In germline, CDR1 is SGHRS, CDR2 YFSETQ. Drawing the rest from reference TRBV5-1 and TRBJ2-1, the complete variable domain is KAGVTQTPRYLIKTRGQQVTLSCSPISGHRSVSWYQQTPGQGLQFLFEYFSETQRNKGNFPGRFSGRQFSNSRSEMNVSTLELGDSALYLCASSLVLESSYNEQFFGPGTRLTVL.

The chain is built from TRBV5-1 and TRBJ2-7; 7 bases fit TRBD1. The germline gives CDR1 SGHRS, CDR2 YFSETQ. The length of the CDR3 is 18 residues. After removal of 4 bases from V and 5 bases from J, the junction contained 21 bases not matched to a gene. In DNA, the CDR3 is TGCGCCAGCAGCACCTCCGACAGGGTAAGCCCTAATCCCCACGAGCAGTACTTC. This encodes CASSTSDRVSPNPHEQYF. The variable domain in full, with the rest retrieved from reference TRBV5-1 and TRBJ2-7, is KAGVTQTPRYLIKTRGQQVTLSCSPISGHRSVSWYQQTPGQGLQFLFEYFSETQRNKGNFPGRFSGRQFSNSRSEMNVSTLELGDSALYLCASSTSDRVSPNPHEQYFGPGTRLTVT.

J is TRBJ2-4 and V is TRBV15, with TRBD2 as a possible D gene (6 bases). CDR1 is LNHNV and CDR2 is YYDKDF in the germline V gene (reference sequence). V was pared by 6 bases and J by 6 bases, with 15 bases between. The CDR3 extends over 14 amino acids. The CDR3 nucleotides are TGTGCCACCAGTACACAGGAGGGTGGAAACATTCAGTACTTC. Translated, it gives CATSTQEGGNIQYF.

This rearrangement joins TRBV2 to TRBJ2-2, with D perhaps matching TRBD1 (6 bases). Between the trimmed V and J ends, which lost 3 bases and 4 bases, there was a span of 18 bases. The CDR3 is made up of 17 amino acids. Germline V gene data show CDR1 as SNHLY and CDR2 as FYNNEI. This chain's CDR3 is CASSEWGHPVGTGELFF. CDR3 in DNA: TGTGCCAGCAGTGAGTGGGGACACCCGGTGGGCACCGGGGAGCTGTTTTTT.

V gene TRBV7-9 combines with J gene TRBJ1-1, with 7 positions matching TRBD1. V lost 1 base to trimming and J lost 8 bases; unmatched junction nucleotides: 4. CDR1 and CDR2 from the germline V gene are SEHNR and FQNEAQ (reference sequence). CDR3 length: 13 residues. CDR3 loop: CASSLVDREEAFF. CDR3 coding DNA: TGTGCCAGCAGCTTAGTCGACAGGGAGGAAGCTTTCTTT. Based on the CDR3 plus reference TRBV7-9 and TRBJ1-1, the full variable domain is DTGVSQNPRHKITKRGQNVTFRCDPISEHNRLYWYRQTLGQGPEFLTYFQNEAQLEKSRLLSDRFSAERPKGSFSTLEIQRTEQGDSAMYLCASSLVDREEAFFGQGTRLTVV.

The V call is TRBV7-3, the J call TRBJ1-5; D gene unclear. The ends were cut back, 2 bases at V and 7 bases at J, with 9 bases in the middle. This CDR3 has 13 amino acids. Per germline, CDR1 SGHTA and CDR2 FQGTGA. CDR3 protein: CASSLLVGQPQHF. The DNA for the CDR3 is TGTGCCAGCAGCTTACTTGTTGGCCAGCCCCAGCATTTT.

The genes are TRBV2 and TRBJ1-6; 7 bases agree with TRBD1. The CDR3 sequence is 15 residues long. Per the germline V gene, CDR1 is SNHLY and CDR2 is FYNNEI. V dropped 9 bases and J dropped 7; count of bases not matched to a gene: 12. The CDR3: CASDRPGQRNSPLHF. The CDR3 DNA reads TGTGCCAGTGACCGACCGGGACAGAGAAATTCACCCCTCCACTTT.

CDR3 nucleotides: TGTGCCAGCAGCTACCAGGGACAGCTAAGCTACGAGCAGTACTTC. This gives the protein CASSYQGQLSYEQYF. V and J are TRBV7-8 and TRBJ2-7; 7 nucleotides align to TRBD1. This CDR3 spans 15 amino acids. Germline assignment: CDR1 SGHVS and CDR2 FQNEAQ. J lost 3 bases, V lost 4 bases, and 9 bases had no gene match.

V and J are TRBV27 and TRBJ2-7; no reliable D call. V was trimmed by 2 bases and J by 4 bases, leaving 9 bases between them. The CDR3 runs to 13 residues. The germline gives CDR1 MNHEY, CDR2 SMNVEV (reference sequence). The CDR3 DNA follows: TGTGCCAGCAGTTTAGTTTCGTCGTACGAGCAGTACTTC. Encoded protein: CASSLVSSYEQYF.

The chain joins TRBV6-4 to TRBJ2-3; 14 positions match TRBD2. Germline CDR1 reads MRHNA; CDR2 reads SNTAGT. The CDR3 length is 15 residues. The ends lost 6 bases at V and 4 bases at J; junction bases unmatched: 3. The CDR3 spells CASSGLAGGADTQYF. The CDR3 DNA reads TGTGCCAGCAGCGGACTAGCGGGGGGCGCAGATACGCAGTATTTT.

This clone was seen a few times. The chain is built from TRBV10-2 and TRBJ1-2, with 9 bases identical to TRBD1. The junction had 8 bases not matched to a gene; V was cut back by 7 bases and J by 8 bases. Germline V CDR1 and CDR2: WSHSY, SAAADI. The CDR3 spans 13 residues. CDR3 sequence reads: CASTLGQGGGYTF. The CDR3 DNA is TGCGCCAGCACCCTGGGACAGGGTGGAGGCTACACCTTC.